Given below is one TCR beta chain in context. The protocol was immunoSEQ multiplex PCR, while the TCRdb copy is restricted to in-frame clones and leaves out a portion. The sample holds under 95,000 clones, 75% to 95% seen once. The data are from a study of OX40 agonist ivuxolimab in advanced cancers. Study-level information: Treatment of patients was with ivuxolimab, an agonistic anti-OX40 (CD134) antibody. Patients in the trial were receiving intravenous ivuxolimab every 2 weeks, at doses of 0.01 to 10 mg/kg.

Trimming pared 4 bases from V and 3 bases from J, leaving 14 bases between. The CDR3 extends over 15 amino acids. Germline V gene lookup returns CDR1 SGHTS and CDR2 YDEGEE. The specimen was CD4+ or CD8+ T cells sorted from blood, collected in a trial of the OX40 agonist ivuxolimab. J is TRBJ2-1 and V is TRBV5-8; TRBD2 is a possible D gene (6 bases). This clonotype originated in an adult with an advanced solid tumor such as melanoma, head and neck, liver or kidney cancer. DNA for the CDR3: TGTGCCAGCAGCAGAGGGACTTCCAACTACAATGAGCAGTTCTTC. This gives the protein CASSRGTSNYNEQFF.